Sequencing of this T cell receptor beta chain was carried out in a study of beta chain features in type 1 diabetes (dated by TCRdb to 2017 to 2018). Background for the entire study: Mean age, gender distribution, total cell number and subset yield did not differ between patients and healthy donors. Across all samples, around 100 million sorted cells were examined, and cell number per subset correlated strongly with RNA yield. The study compared TCRB repertoires of sorted circulating CD4+ T cell subsets between recently diagnosed type 1 diabetes patients and matched healthy donors. Regulatory and stem cell-like memory subsets were obtained from only 8 patients and about eight healthy donors, while naive and central memory subsets were obtained from all 30 or so donors.

A single peripheral blood draw of around 0.11 L on average was collected from each donor into heparinised tubes. A BD FACSAria II was used to sort naive, central memory, regulatory and stem cell-like memory CD4+ T cells with a panel that included CD45RO, CCR7, CD25, CD127, CD95 and CD27. A purity above 98% was achieved for all sorted populations. Right away, PBMCs were isolated by Lymphoprep density gradient centrifugation and were stained directly, with no culture step. To minimize batch effects, samples were stained and sorted in pairs, one healthy donor with one patient per experiment. The entire amount of isolated RNA was reverse transcribed using the High Capacity cDNA Reverse Transcription Kit, so the sequenced TCRB transcripts were expressed ones. Deep immunoSEQ sequencing was performed on naive, central memory and regulatory T cell samples, with an average of about 3.6 million total reads per sample. Sorted cells were lysed in RLT buffer, and RNA was extracted using DNase-treated RNeasy Micro or Mini kits according to cell number. To prevent cross-contamination, every cell subset was processed on its own, while patient and healthy donor samples were processed together. The immunoSEQ multiplex PCR was used to amplify TCRB sequences from cDNA, yielding 87-bp fragments that span the CDR3 region. Amplicons were sequenced on the Illumina HiSeq platform. In the authors' own workflow: Synthetic template baselines were used to correct PCR bias computationally, reads within Hamming distance 2 were collapsed together, and singletons that could not be merged were discarded. Reads were aligned to IMGT to assign V, D and J genes, CDR3 length, and insertions or deletions at six rearrangement sites. Within each subset, clonotype counts were normalized to sorted cell number, and only after that were true diversity and Gini coefficients computed with the tcR R package. The overlap coefficient, calculated on TCRB nucleotide sequences, was used to measure repertoire sharing. As a proxy for the pre-selection repertoire, out-of-frame TCRB sequences from naive cells were analyzed. TCRdb obtained this table from immuneACCESS and retained in-frame rearrangements with V and J assigned. These tables miss some clones; where compared with another copy, unresolved V genes account for less than half of the shortfall, and the remainder is unexplained. V and J calls plus clone size are reproduced from that table; the DNA served to infer D and trimming. This sample lists about 900,000 clones; 17% were detected once. Of the sample, 0.023% falls within the top ten clones.

Clipping removes 5 bases from V and 10 bases from J, with 9 as the unmatched junction base count. The CDR3 runs 14 amino acids, cysteine and phenylalanine included. The entry retains the CDR3 DNA only, 42 bases that are in frame from base 1. For CDR1 and CDR2, the germline V gene (reference sequence) lists SEHNR and FQNEAQ. What the authors observed across the whole study: Because cDNA was sequenced instead of genomic DNA, highly expressing activated cells could be over-represented, though the groups showed no difference in activation or CD3 levels. Only small numbers of individuals were included in the HLA sub-analyses, which left unresolved whether HLA type had any influence on TCRB rearrangement. At VDJ recombination sites, type 1 diabetes patients had fewer insertions and more deleted nucleotides, which implies abnormalities in thymic rearrangement. Shorter templates might have been favored by PCR, but patient and control samples were amplified and corrected together, so both groups would have been affected equally by any skew. In all four CD4+ subsets, TCRB CDR3 length was moderately but significantly shorter in type 1 diabetes patients. Naive, central memory and regulatory TCRB repertoires appeared to be more similar among patients than among healthy donors.

As to this clone: Its antigen has not been determined. No per-base quality is available; no much larger clone lies one base away.

The sequenced material came from naive CD4+ T cells from blood. This sample's cell subset or site label indicates: true naive CD4+ T cells. The clonotype comes from a woman under 30 in good health. Rearrangement joined TRBV7-9 to TRBJ2-1; TRBD1 matches 9 bases in the middle. The DNA sequence is given as TGTGCCAGCAGCACCCGACAGGGGGGATGGGAGCAGTTCTTC. Its amino acids are CASSTRQGGWEQFF.